This T cell receptor (beta chain) derives from a study of naive and memory T cell subsets. Notes on the study in general: Gini index rose across naive, CM, EM and EMRA in CD4 and CD8. Each distinct alpha or beta sequence counts as one clonotype.

The beta constant-region primer was an equimolar mix of two oligonucleotides covering TRBC1 and TRBC2. Nested alpha and beta constant-region primers with the SP2 primer drove four PCR rounds on ligated cDNA. A 12-nucleotide UMI and the SP2 primer were added to the cDNA 3' end by oligonucleotide ligation. MiXCR was run by TCRdb on the UMI-ligation and nested PCR reads, yielding one entry per CDR3 protein. The sample yields about 120,000 distinct CDR3 sequences, just over 35% seen once. This clonotype was picked up many times. Its antigen is currently unknown. Cells stained for CD3, CD4, CD8, CD45RA and CD27 were sorted into four subsets. The specimen was central memory CD4+ T cells from blood. The receptor comes from a human donor in good health.

The CDR3 sequence: CASSLFGGDETQYF. CDR3 in DNA: TGTGCCAGCAGCTTATTTGGGGGCGATGAGACCCAGTACTTC. The chain is built from TRBV7-2 and TRBJ2-5, with D perhaps TRBD1 (6 bases). Trimming left V 2 bases short and J 5 bases short, with 12 bases between. CDR1 is SGHTA and CDR2 is FQGNSA in the germline V gene. The CDR3 is 14 amino acids. Looking up the rest from reference TRBV7-2 and TRBJ2-5 gives the full variable domain: GAGVSQSPSNKVTEKGKDVELRCDPISGHTALYWYRQSLGQGLEFLIYFQGNSAPDKSGLPSDRFSAERTGGSVSTLTIQRTQQEDSAVYLCASSLFGGDETQYFGPGTRLLVL.